Sequencing of this TCR beta chain was carried out in a study of T cells in localized non-small cell lung cancer. Whole-study findings and limits: Sequencing was restricted to one tumor region; therefore, heterogeneity remains possible. Longer overall survival was linked to higher blood T cell density. In adjacent lung, a median roughly 62 of the top 100 tumor clones were found. Uninvolved adjacent lung had the highest recorded T cell clonality, with tumor below it.

Trimming took 1 base from V and 8 from J, leaving 14 bases between them. The CDR3 runs to 14 residues. The germline V gene has CDR1 LNHNV and CDR2 YYDKDF (reference sequence). In regard to this clone: What it binds is unknown.

This table comes from immunoSEQ multiplex PCR, and its TCRdb copy is limited to in-frame clones, with some not included. The sample contains tens of thousands of clones, roughly nine tenths of which appear only once. This chain links TRBV15 with TRBJ1-2; D possibly corresponds to TRBD1 (5 bases). The receptor was derived from a female donor older than 55 with stage I lung adenocarcinoma. Here the sequenced sample was peripheral blood, taken before any cancer treatment. The CDR3 loop is CATSRARSPGGYTF. The CDR3 DNA follows: TGTGCCACCAGCAGAGCCCGCAGCCCAGGGGGCTACACCTTC.